One and the same sample provided the 5 T cell receptor beta chains below, sequenced in a study of cytomegalovirus exposure and HLA in healthy donors. TCRdb keeps only in-frame clones here, not all; method: immunoSEQ multiplex PCR. This table has about 160,000 clones, 70% to 90% appearing once. Sequenced material: PBMCs. The receptors shown here come from a woman in her twenties or thirties in good health and CMV-seronegative.

The chain is built from TRBV18 and TRBJ2-3; perhaps D is TRBD1 or TRBD2 (6 bases each). V lost 3 bases and J 1 base, leaving 11 bases between the germline ends. From germline, CDR1 is KGHSH and CDR2 LQKENI. This CDR3 comprises 15 residues. The DNA of the CDR3 is TGTGCCAGCTCACCGAGGGGGGCCGGCACAGATACGCAGTATTTT. This encodes CASSPRGAGTDTQYF.

The chain has TRBV4-1 and TRBJ1-5, with D perhaps matching TRBD1 (5 bases). The CDR3 loop spans 14 amino acids. Germline V lookup: CDR1 MGHRA, CDR2 YSYEKL. V shed 1 base and J shed 3 bases, with 7 bases lying between them. In DNA form, the CDR3 reads TGCGCCAGCAGCCAAGTAGGGGACAATCAGCCCCAGCATTTT. Protein: CASSQVGDNQPQHF.

This rearrangement joins TRBV5-6 to TRBJ2-7; the match to TRBD1 covers 9 bases. The CDR3 is 14 residues long. From germline, CDR1 is SGHDT and CDR2 YYEEEE. Trimming took 4 bases from V and 6 from J; bases not matched to a gene: 8. CDR3 amino acids: CASSIPGQGGEQYF. The CDR3 DNA sequence: TGTGCCAGCAGCATCCCGGGACAGGGAGGCGAGCAGTACTTC.

The V and J genes are TRBV5-4 and TRBJ1-1; no definite D call. The CDR3 is made up of 15 amino acids. The V gene lost 4 bases and the J gene lost 4 bases, with 17 bases spanning the gap. The V gene's germline CDR1 is SGHNT and CDR2 YYREEE (reference sequence). The CDR3 bases are TGTGCCAGCAGCGTCAATAACGGGGTGGGCACTGAAGCTTTCTTT. Translating it yields CASSVNNGVGTEAFF.

J is TRBJ1-3 and V is TRBV27; no clear D. CDR1 MNHEY and CDR2 SMNVEV come from the germline V gene (reference sequence). V was shortened by 5 bases and J by 4 bases, with 15 bases between the two germline ends. The CDR3 is made up of 15 amino acids. The CDR3 loop reads CASSPGPPWGNTIYF. The CDR3 bases are TGTGCCAGCAGTCCCGGGCCTCCGTGGGGAAACACCATATATTTT.